The rows below give T cell receptor beta chains drawn from one sample of a study of technical replicates of blood from a few donors. The table came from immunoSEQ multiplex PCR; TCRdb's copy has only in-frame clones and leaves some out. Among more than 75,000 clones listed, 90% to 95% were seen once. The sample comprised T cells isolated from PBMCs. These receptors were obtained from a human donor in good health. The CDR3 runs from the conserved cysteine through the conserved F or W. Fields, in order: D gene, V gene, clone size, J gene, CDR3 protein, CDR3 DNA. D genes are given only for firm matches. Expanded clones get a size class; other rows say once, few or many, or leave the size out.

>-|TRBV5-1|-|TRBJ1-1
CASSLGGDGTEAFF
TGCGCCAGCAGCTTAGGGGGGGACGGCACTGAAGCTTTCTTT
>-|TRBV13|-|TRBJ1-2
CASSLVGSGYTF
TGTGCCAGCAGCTTAGTTGGGAGCGGCTACACCTTC
>-|TRBV27|once|TRBJ2-6
CASSFGFGANVLTF
TGTGCCAGCAGTTTTGGCTTTGGGGCCAACGTCCTGACTTTC
>-|TRBV11-2|-|TRBJ2-7
CASSLLHEQYF
TGTGCCAGCAGCCTGCTACACGAGCAGTACTTC
>-|TRBV6-1|-|TRBJ2-3
CASSEAAGLTDTQYF
TGTGCCAGCAGTGAAGCGGCGGGGCTCACAGATACGCAGTATTTT
>-|TRBV10-3|-|TRBJ2-2
CAIRKQDTGELFF
TGTGCCATCAGAAAACAGGACACCGGGGAGCTGTTTTTT
>TRBD2|TRBV28|-|TRBJ2-2
CASRDPAGTIPGELFF
TGTGCCAGCAGAGATCCAGCGGGAACTATTCCCGGGGAGCTGTTTTTT
>-|TRBV2|once|TRBJ2-5
CASTEGSARGETQYF
TGTGCCAGCACTGAAGGCTCAGCAAGGGGAGAGACCCAGTACTTC
>TRBD1|TRBV9|-|TRBJ1-1
CASSIGFGGQEMNTEAFF
TGTGCCAGCAGCATCGGGTTCGGGGGACAGGAGATGAACACTGAAGCTTTCTTT
>TRBD1|TRBV18|-|TRBJ2-7
CASSPGRGPYEQYF
TGTGCCAGCTCACCAGGCAGGGGGCCCTACGAGCAGTACTTC
>TRBD2|TRBV27|-|TRBJ2-7
CASSLERERPHEQYF
TGTGCCAGCAGTTTAGAGCGGGAGCGCCCTCACGAGCAGTACTTC
>-|TRBV10-3|-|TRBJ2-2
CAIWRIGGTANTGELFF
TGTGCCATCTGGCGTATCGGCGGGACAGCGAACACCGGGGAGCTGTTTTTT
>TRBD2|TRBV27|-|TRBJ2-7
CASSLGGGRIAYEQYF
TGTGCCAGCAGTTTAGGTGGCGGGAGGATCGCCTACGAGCAGTACTTC
>-|TRBV27|few|TRBJ1-6
CASSFQNSPLHF
TGTGCCAGCAGTTTCCAAAATTCACCCCTCCACTTT
>TRBD2|TRBV16|-|TRBJ2-3
CASSLYGLAGKDTQYF
TGTGCCAGCAGCCTTTACGGACTAGCGGGAAAGGATACGCAGTATTTT